This TCR beta chain was recorded in a study of T cell responses to AZD1222 COVID-19 vaccine. V was cut by 7 bases and J by 2 bases, with 27 bases left in between. The CDR3 is 18 residues long. Germline assignment: CDR1 SGHDN and CDR2 FVKESK. Clones were read by immunoSEQ multiplex PCR, and TCRdb kept only the in-frame ones, dropping some. The sample holds 35,000 to 50,000 clones; about four fifths are singletons and the top ten take about 22%. The source is an adult who received the MenACWY meningococcal vaccine as a control. The specimen was peripheral blood, collected 28 days after the second dose of the MenACWY control vaccine. J is TRBJ2-7 and V is TRBV14, with D possibly TRBD1 on 6 matching bases. CDR3 bases: TGTGCCAGCACCTTTCTGTTGGCCTGGACAGACTTCCCCTACGAGCAGTACGTC. It yields the protein CASTFLLAWTDFPYEQYV.